This TCR beta chain is from a study of shared clonotypes between healthy human individuals (TCRdb year 2020). With regard to the full study: The cohort included a few men and two women between 18 and 49 years of age. For each donor, CD4 naive and CD4 memory were each given three plates, CD8 naive was given two plates, and CD8 memory was given one plate. Each donor's leukapheresis produced roughly between about 0.85 and 10 billion PBMCs. To increase sequencing depth and limit assay-specific biases, TCR repertoire library preparation and sequencing were carried out by different laboratories using diverse techniques. Blood TCR repertoires of a handful of healthy adults were deeply sequenced to estimate repertoire size and the extent of clonotype sharing between individuals. On the study overall, not on this receptor specifically: Rarefaction of sorted-subset datasets indicated incomplete sequencing despite the large sequencing depth. Pairwise subsampling indicated that sequencing depth was expected to affect the degree of clonotype sharing among donors. Because the study included a small number of donors, the genetic and exposure-history diversity represented was limited. Sampling was restricted to blood, and TCR repertoires in tissues likely differ from the TCR repertoires found in blood. Compared with non-shared clonotypes, clonotypes shared by all four sorted-subset donors had higher generation probabilities. Sharing across a few donors was observed for approximately 4.6% of naive CD4, over 3% of naive CD8, about 2.3% of memory CD4, and around 0.4% of memory CD8 clonotypes. Naive subsets generally had larger estimated clonotype richness than memory subsets.

Notes on this clone: It has no known antigen specificity. Base-call qualities are not available, and no considerably larger clone is one nucleotide away.

Using the deep immunoSEQ assay, TCR CDR3 regions were amplified from genomic DNA by multiplex PCR. For each cell subset, the extracted genomic DNA was distributed evenly across all wells of several immunoSEQ 96-well plates, and each plate served as one replicate. For sorted subsets, each replicate PCR was loaded with 200 ng genomic DNA, equivalent to approximately 27,000 T cell genomes. Purified libraries were measured with a Qubit 3.0 fluorometer, size-checked on a Bioanalyzer 2100, and measured again with the KAPA Library Quantification kit. A separate single-read 150-cycle Illumina NextSeq 550 flow cell was used to sequence each immunoSEQ 96-well plate. Per the original workflow: The immunoSEQ output contained only junctional sequences without quality scores, so filtering could not match that applied to full-length reads. Sequences were annotated with PyIR, a Python wrapper for IgBLAST v1.9, and V/J genes and CDR3 were assigned using IMGT germline references. Reads were filtered out if the reads had weak V/J assignments (E-value above 1e-6), no CDR3, stop codons, out-of-frame junctions, or ambiguous translated residues. A V3J clonotype was defined by an identical inferred V gene, J gene, and CDR3 amino acid sequence. To compute the percentage overlap between repertoires, the number of shared unique clonotypes was divided by the size of the smaller repertoire. Three approaches were used to assess repertoire richness: RTK rarefaction, the Chao1 estimator, and Recon v2.1 estimates of unobserved clonotypes. Generation probabilities for all TCRbeta clonotypes obtained by the gDNA method from a handful of donors were computed using OLGA. The clones in this table, taken by TCRdb from immuneACCESS, are in-frame only. Not every clone is retained; where verified, under half of the shortfall comes from an unresolved V gene, and the cause of the rest is unknown. Clone size and the V and J calls come from that table; the DNA yielded D and trimming. Within this sample are a few million clones, with over 85% of them counted one time only. 0.14% of the sample rests with the top ten.

V was cut back by 7 bases and J by 0 bases, leaving a gap of 13 bases between them. As encoded in the germline V gene (reference sequence), CDR1 is LNHDA while CDR2 is SQIVND. The CDR3 contains 15 residues, cysteine and phenylalanine counted. Here the CDR3 DNA is all that survives: 45 bases in frame from base 1. Healthy HIV-negative adults with no recently reported acute infections or vaccinations were included as donors. All donors were Caucasian adults living in Nashville, Tennessee, USA. CD4+ T cells were enriched by magnetic negative selection; naive cells were then positively selected on CD45RA, and the negative fraction formed the memory subset. Blood was obtained by leukapheresis, after which PBMCs were separated by Ficoll-Histopaque density gradient centrifugation and cryopreserved in liquid nitrogen vapor phase. Analytical flow cytometry was used to check the purity and quantity of each magnetically sorted T cell population. From each sorted fraction, genomic DNA was isolated and quantified by UV absorbance on a Nanodrop 2000c.

The chain was built from TRBV19 and TRBJ1-5, with no D gene named confidently. The receptor was isolated from a man younger than 30 in good health. Sequenced sample: naive CD4+ T cells sorted from blood. The cell subset or site label here, explained by the study, means: CD45RA+ positively selected. The DNA sequence is given as TGTGCCAGTATGGCAGCCCGTTATAGCAATCAGCCCCAGCATTTT. This encodes CASMAARYSNQPQHF.